These 7 T cell receptor beta chains were sequenced from one sample in a study of CD8+ T cells in alopecia areata. cDNA prepared by RNA extraction and subsequent reverse transcription served as the template for sequencing. TCRdb's copy holds only in-frame clones and misses some; the assay was immunoSEQ multiplex PCR. The table has hundreds of thousands of clones, about 53% seen once; the top ten hold around 0.46%. The material sequenced was CD4+ T cells sorted from blood, taken at week 0. These receptors all come from a human donor with alopecia areata.

The chain combines TRBV6-1 with TRBJ1-1; D may be TRBD1 (5 bases). The V gene's germline CDR1 is MNHNS and CDR2 SASEGT. V was trimmed by 4 bases and J by 0 bases, leaving 12 bases between them. The CDR3 spans 15 residues. CDR3 loop: CASSVLREVNTEAFF. CDR3 bases: TGTGCCAGCAGTGTACTCAGGGAGGTGAACACTGAAGCTTTCTTT.

The V call is TRBV6-1, the J call TRBJ1-5; tentative D call: TRBD1 (5 bases). This CDR3 comprises 13 residues. V was clipped by 4 bases and J by 5 bases, with 9 bases between them. Germline assignment: CDR1 MNHNS and CDR2 SASEGT. The CDR3 DNA reads as TGTGCCAGCAGTGGACAGAGATATCAGCCCCAGCATTTT. Translating it yields CASSGQRYQPQHF.

V is TRBV5-1 and J is TRBJ2-4; perhaps TRBD2 as D (5 bases). The germline V gene encodes CDR1 SGHRS and CDR2 YFSETQ. V lost 3 bases to trimming and J lost 7 bases, with 17 bases between them. The CDR3 totals 15 residues. The CDR3 here is CASSSALGQGNIQYF. DNA of the CDR3: TGCGCCAGCAGCTCGGCACTAGGTCAAGGGAACATTCAGTACTTC.

The chain joins TRBV30 to TRBJ2-7, with D perhaps matching TRBD1 or TRBD2 (6 bases each). The germline gives CDR1 GTSNPN, CDR2 SVGIG (reference sequence). Trimming took off 1 base at V and 0 bases at J, with 19 bases between the two ends. The CDR3 is made up of 17 amino acids. The CDR3 coding sequence is TGTGCCTGGAGTGCCCCTCGCGGGACCAGGGGCTCCTACGAGCAGTACTTC. It encodes CAWSAPRGTRGSYEQYF.

This clone was detected a few times. The chain carries TRBV4-1 and TRBJ2-7, with 8 bases fitting TRBD2. This CDR3 has 15 amino acids. Germline trimming cut 5 bases from V and 5 bases from J; bases unmatched to any gene: 11. Germline V gene sequence: CDR1 MGHRA, CDR2 YSYEKL. CDR3 protein: CASSYNGLAENEQYF. The DNA of the CDR3 is TGCGCCAGCAGCTACAACGGACTAGCTGAAAACGAGCAGTACTTC.

This rearrangement joins TRBV14 to TRBJ2-3, with D possibly matching TRBD2 (6 bases). The CDR3 extends over 17 amino acids. Germline V gives CDR1 SGHDN, CDR2 FVKESK. Trimming pared 5 bases from V and 5 bases from J, leaving 23 bases between. The CDR3 DNA reads as TGTGCCAGCAGCTCAAGTGCGGGAATCATGGCAGTAGATACGCAGTATTTT. This gives the protein CASSSSAGIMAVDTQYF.

The chain is built from TRBV15 and TRBJ2-1; a weak D match, TRBD2 (5 bases). The CDR3 consists of 13 residues. Trimming cost V 5 bases and J 15 bases, with 20 bases left between them. Germline V gene sequence: CDR1 LNHNV, CDR2 YYDKDF (reference sequence). The chain's CDR3 is CATSGSVREKRFF. CDR3 sequence (DNA): TGTGCCACCAGCGGGAGTGTGAGGGAAAAAAGGTTCTTC.